The 31 T cell receptor beta chains reported below all come from one sample, sequenced in a study of blood T cell repertoires in COVID-19. Repertoires were generated with immunoSEQ multiplex PCR, while TCRdb's copy carries only in-frame clones and drops some. The table has hundreds of thousands of clones, almost 90% seen once; the top ten hold roughly 1.4%. The sequenced sample consisted of peripheral blood. The receptors stem from a man at least 80 years old with acute or convalescent COVID-19.

The gene calls are TRBV7-2 and TRBJ2-7, with 9 nucleotides matching TRBD2. V dropped 4 bases and J dropped 2; count of bases not matched to a gene: 6. Germline lookup yields CDR1 SGHTA and CDR2 FQGNSA. This CDR3 contains 15 residues. The CDR3 sequence is CASSSRAGGTYEQYF. CDR3 DNA sequence: TGTGCCAGCAGCTCCCGAGCGGGAGGCACCTACGAGCAGTACTTC.

Here the CDR3 reads CSVRSSGANVLTF. CDR3 sequence (DNA): TGCAGCGTTCGTAGCTCTGGGGCCAACGTCCTGACTTTC. The J gene is TRBJ2-6, the V gene TRBV29-1; no definite D call. V was clipped by 5 bases and J by 0 bases, with 5 bases between them. Germline lookup yields CDR1 SQVTM and CDR2 ANQGSEA. The CDR3 is 13 residues long. Looking up the rest from reference TRBV29-1 and TRBJ2-6 gives the full variable domain: SAVISQKPSRDICQRGTSLTIQCQVDSQVTMMFWYRQQPGQSLTLIATANQGSEATYESGFVIDKFPISRPNLTFSTLTVSNMSPEDSSIYLCSVRSSGANVLTFGAGSRLTVL.

The chain joins TRBV5-4 to TRBJ2-1; TRBD1 might be the D (6 bases). Between the trimmed V and J ends, which lost 3 bases and 4 bases, there was a span of 11 bases. Looked up from germline, CDR1 is SGHNT and CDR2 is YYREEE (reference sequence). The CDR3 sequence is 14 residues long. CDR3 in amino acids: CASSWQGKYNEQFF. CDR3 DNA: TGTGCCAGCAGCTGGCAGGGGAAATACAATGAGCAGTTCTTC.

The chain joins TRBV5-6 to TRBJ1-4, with 7 bases matching TRBD1. From germline, CDR1 is SGHDT and CDR2 YYEEEE. V shed 0 bases, J shed 8 bases, and the junction held 7 bases outside the gene matches. The CDR3 loop spans 15 amino acids. This chain's CDR3 is CASSLANRGGEKLFF. The DNA for the CDR3 is TGTGCCAGCAGCTTGGCTAACAGGGGCGGCGAAAAACTGTTTTTT.

The V and J genes are TRBV5-1 and TRBJ2-3; TRBD2 agrees at 12 bases. CDR1 is SGHRS and CDR2 is YFSETQ in the germline V gene. V dropped 4 bases and J dropped 0; count of bases not matched to a gene: 6. The CDR3 spans 17 residues. This CDR3 is CASSERLAGVSTDTQYF. CDR3 coding DNA: TGCGCCAGCAGCGAGAGACTAGCGGGGGTTAGCACAGATACGCAGTATTTT.

This clone was counted only a few times. The chain carries TRBV20-1 and TRBJ1-2; TRBD1 might be the D (6 bases). The germline gives CDR1 DFQATT, CDR2 SNEGSKA (reference sequence). The V end was cut by 5 bases, the J end by 4 bases, with 8 bases between. The CDR3 sequence is 11 residues long. CDR3 nucleotide sequence: TGCAGTGCTCAGGGGAGCTATGGCTACACCTTC. Residues: CSAQGSYGYTF.

This clone appeared once. The chain combines TRBV19 with TRBJ2-5; D is unresolved. Looked up from germline, CDR1 is LNHDA and CDR2 is SQIVND (reference sequence). The CDR3 runs to 11 residues. The V gene lost 6 bases and the J gene lost 5 bases, with 7 bases spanning the gap. The CDR3 DNA is TGTGCCAGTAGAGAGATGGAGACCCAGTACTTC. Amino acids: CASREMETQYF.

This clone was picked up one time. The rearrangement links TRBV7-6 to TRBJ2-6; 8 nucleotides line up with TRBD1. CDR1 SGHVS and CDR2 FNYEAQ come from the germline V gene. Germline trimming cut 5 bases from V and 1 base from J; bases unmatched to any gene: 10. The CDR3 is 18 amino acids. This CDR3 is CASSPKPGTGSGANVLTF. The CDR3 coding sequence is TGTGCCAGCAGCCCCAAGCCCGGGACAGGATCTGGGGCCAACGTCCTGACTTTC.

Only one count was recorded for this clone. This rearrangement joins TRBV5-1 to TRBJ1-1, with D possibly matching TRBD1 (6 bases). V shed 4 bases and J shed 0 bases, with 13 bases lying between them. Germline lookup yields CDR1 SGHRS and CDR2 YFSETQ. The length of the CDR3 is 15 residues. CDR3 DNA: TGCGCCAGCAGCCTCTCCAGGGGCATGAACACTGAAGCTTTCTTT. Residues: CASSLSRGMNTEAFF. The whole variable domain, remainder taken from reference TRBV5-1 and TRBJ1-1, is KAGVTQTPRYLIKTRGQQVTLSCSPISGHRSVSWYQQTPGQGLQFLFEYFSETQRNKGNFPGRFSGRQFSNSRSEMNVSTLELGDSALYLCASSLSRGMNTEAFFGQGTRLTVV.

The chain links TRBV10-3 to TRBJ2-2; 9 positions agree with TRBD2. The CDR3 has 16 residues. V was pared by 5 bases and J by 2 bases, with 6 bases of the junction left unmatched. From germline, CDR1 is ENHRY and CDR2 SYGVKD. CDR3 sequence (DNA): TGTGCCATCAGTACTTACGGGACTAGCAACACCGGGGAGCTGTTTTTT. It translates to CAISTYGTSNTGELFF.

The V and J genes are TRBV6-8 and TRBJ2-1, with 10 bases identical to TRBD2. Germline lookup yields CDR1 MNHGY and CDR2 SAAAGT. This CDR3 region has 18 residues. With 2 bases clipped from V and 0 bases from J, the junction kept 7 bases outside the gene matches. The CDR3 coding sequence is TGTGCCAGCAGTTACAGGACTAGCGGTAATAGCTCCTACAATGAGCAGTTCTTC. The encoded protein is CASSYRTSGNSSYNEQFF.

The count of this clone is one. V gene TRBV6-2 or TRBV6-3 combines with J gene TRBJ2-7; D is unclear. The CDR3 is made up of 13 amino acids. V was pared by 4 bases and J by 1 base, with 8 bases between. CDR1 MNHEY and CDR2 SVGEGT come from the germline V gene. The CDR3 DNA is TGTGCCAGCAGTTTCGTGAGTTCCTACGAGCAGTACTTC. Amino acid sequence: CASSFVSSYEQYF.

Only one count was recorded for this clone. The rearrangement joins TRBV7-2 to TRBJ1-3; D is possibly TRBD1 (6 bases). V was shortened by 2 bases and J by 2 bases, with 13 bases between the two germline ends. From germline, CDR1 is SGHTA and CDR2 FQGNSA. This CDR3 has 16 residues. The DNA for the CDR3 is TGTGCCAGCAGCTTACAAGGACAGTTCCCTGGAAACACCATATATTTT. Translation: CASSLQGQFPGNTIYF.

The rearrangement links TRBV7-9 to TRBJ2-3; 7 positions match TRBD1. The CDR3 loop spans 16 amino acids. The germline V gene has CDR1 SEHNR and CDR2 FQNEAQ (reference sequence). The trim removed 1 base at V and 0 bases at J, leaving 4 bases unmatched. CDR3 bases: TGTGCCAGCAGCTTAGTAGCGACAGGGAGCACAGATACGCAGTATTTT. It translates to CASSLVATGSTDTQYF.

In this sample, this clone turned up once. The gene calls are TRBV3-1 (or the pseudogene TRBV3-2) and TRBJ1-1; a possible D gene is TRBD1 (6 bases). The CDR3 totals 14 residues. V shed 8 bases and J shed 1 base, with 14 bases lying between them. Germline V gives CDR1 LGHDT, CDR2 YNNKEL (reference sequence). The DNA of the CDR3 is TGTGCCAGCGGGATCGGGGGGGCGAACACTGAAGCTTTCTTT. Translated, it gives CASGIGGANTEAFF.

The CDR3 is CASSGAGQGNSGYTF. Written as DNA, the CDR3 is TGTGCCAGCTCAGGGGCGGGACAGGGCAACAGCGGCTACACCTTC. The chain is built from TRBV18 and TRBJ1-2; 9 nucleotides line up with TRBD1. From germline, CDR1 is KGHSH and CDR2 LQKENI. This CDR3 contains 15 residues. V gave up 5 bases and J gave up 8 bases; unmatched junction bases: 12.

This chain uses TRBV18 with TRBJ1-3; D is possibly TRBD1 (6 bases). The germline gives CDR1 KGHSH, CDR2 LQKENI. This CDR3 region has 14 residues. Trimming took 2 bases from V and 5 from J, leaving 10 bases between them. CDR3 bases: TGTGCCAGCTCACCAGAGGGGGTGAGAAACACCATATATTTT. As protein: CASSPEGVRNTIYF.

The chain joins TRBV10-3 to TRBJ2-5; maybe TRBD2 (6 bases). Germline V gene lookup returns CDR1 ENHRY and CDR2 SYGVKD. This CDR3 has 15 amino acids. Trimming stripped 2 bases from V and 5 bases from J, with 15 bases between. Here the CDR3 reads CAISEGTGGAETQYF. In nucleotides, the CDR3 is TGTGCCATCAGTGAGGGGACCGGCGGGGCGGAGACCCAGTACTTC.

The chain uses TRBV7-3 and TRBJ2-2; perhaps TRBD2 as D (6 bases). Germline CDR1 SGHTA, CDR2 FQGTGA. V gave up 2 bases and J gave up 3 bases, with 10 bases separating them. This CDR3 is 15 amino acids long. The CDR3 DNA sequence: TGTGCCAGCAGCTTAGGGGGGATTGACACCGGGGAGCTGTTTTTT. As protein: CASSLGGIDTGELFF.

The chain couples TRBV21-1 to TRBJ2-1; TRBD2, the D gene given by the table, was not confirmed from the DNA. TRBV21-1 is a known pseudogene. The CDR3 is made up of 14 amino acids. This CDR3 reads CASSNPGSYNEQFF. The CDR3 nucleotides read TGTGCCAGCAGCAACCCCGGCTCCTACAATGAGCAGTTCTTC.

This clone was seen only once. The same CDR3 is also encoded by other DNA sequences in this sample. This chain uses TRBV6-5 with TRBJ1-1; no clear D. The CDR3 length is 12 residues. Trimming took 5 bases from V and 4 from J, leaving 8 bases between them. Germline CDR1 MNHEY, CDR2 SVGAGI. This chain's CDR3 is CASSRRGTEAFF. As DNA, the CDR3 is TGTGCCAGCAGTCGCAGAGGCACTGAAGCTTTCTTT.

J is TRBJ2-1 and V is TRBV24-1; D is unclear. The CDR3 length is 19 residues. Germline V gene data show CDR1 as KGHDR and CDR2 as SFDVKD. Trimming pared 0 bases from V and 5 bases from J, leaving 22 bases between. CDR3 sequence reads: CATSDLGKTEAYRHNEQFF. The CDR3 coding sequence is TGTGCCACCAGTGATTTGGGAAAAACGGAAGCGTATAGGCACAATGAGCAGTTCTTC.

The chain employs TRBV27 and TRBJ2-6; D unclear. The V and J ends lost 7 bases and 0 bases respectively, with 13 bases between them. The CDR3 extends over 16 amino acids. CDR1 and CDR2 from the germline V gene are MNHEY and SMNVEV (reference sequence). This CDR3 reads CASTPWSASGANVLTF. DNA for the CDR3: TGTGCCAGCACCCCTTGGAGTGCCTCTGGGGCCAACGTCCTGACTTTC.

The rearrangement links TRBV18 to TRBJ1-1, with D unresolved. The CDR3 runs to 13 residues. Between the trimmed V and J ends, which lost 5 bases and 1 base, there was a span of 8 bases. Germline CDR1 is KGHSH and CDR2 is LQKENI. The CDR3 DNA is TGTGCCAGCTCATTAATCGGGAACACTGAAGCTTTCTTT. Protein sequence: CASSLIGNTEAFF.

This clone was detected once. A much larger clone differs from this one at a single base, so this may be a read error. The same CDR3 arises from other DNA sequences in this sample as well. V gene TRBV5-4 combines with J gene TRBJ1-1, with D hard to call. The CDR3 loop spans 13 amino acids. Germline V lookup: CDR1 SGHNT, CDR2 YYREEE (reference sequence). V lost 1 base, J lost 0 bases, and 4 bases lay in between. The CDR3 DNA is TGTGCCAGCAGCTTGACAGTGAACACTGAAGCTTTCTTT. It yields the protein CASSLTVNTEAFF.

V usage is TRBV11-2 and J usage is TRBJ2-4; 8 nucleotides align to TRBD1. V lost 1 base and J lost 7; bases outside the gene matches: 3. CDR1 is SGHAT, CDR2 FQNNGV, per germline. CDR3 size: 14 residues. The DNA for the CDR3 is TGTGCCAGCAGCTTAGGTGGACAGGGCAACATTCAGTACTTC. The encoded protein is CASSLGGQGNIQYF. The full variable domain, rest sourced from reference TRBV11-2 and TRBJ2-4, is EAGVAQSPRYKIIEKRQSVAFWCNPISGHATLYWYQQILGQGPKLLIQFQNNGVVDDSQLPKDRFSAERLKGVDSTLKIQPAKLEDSAVYLCASSLGGQGNIQYFGAGTRLSVL.

This chain uses TRBV21-1 with TRBJ2-7; the table gives TRBD2 as D, unverified against the DNA. TRBV21-1 is recorded as a pseudogene. This CDR3 comprises 16 residues. The CDR3 protein is CASSKISGASSNEQYF. The CDR3 coding sequence is TGTGCCAGCAGCAAAATTAGCGGGGCCTCCTCCAACGAGCAGTACTTC.

The chain employs TRBV6-4 and TRBJ2-1; D is unclear. This CDR3 has 13 residues. Trimming took off 5 bases at V and 4 bases at J, with 9 bases between the two ends. Germline V gene sequence: CDR1 MRHNA, CDR2 SNTAGT. The CDR3 protein is CASSPDLYNEQFF. CDR3 bases: TGTGCCAGCAGTCCCGACTTGTACAATGAGCAGTTCTTC.

V usage is TRBV6-2 or TRBV6-3 and J usage is TRBJ2-7; no clear D. Germline CDR1 MNHEY, CDR2 SVGEGT. V lost 5 bases, J lost 9 bases, and 14 bases lay in between. The CDR3 runs to 12 residues. In DNA, the CDR3 is TGTGCCAGCAGTACCCCTCTAGGAGCGCAGTACTTC. Protein sequence: CASSTPLGAQYF.

The chain is built from TRBV4-2 and TRBJ1-4; D unresolved. CDR1 LGHNA and CDR2 YNFKEQ come from the germline V gene. The length of the CDR3 is 14 residues. V gave up 5 bases and J gave up 7 bases, with 14 bases separating them. CDR3 in amino acids: CASSVGGGAEKLFF. CDR3 in DNA: TGTGCCAGCAGCGTTGGTGGCGGTGCTGAAAAACTGTTTTTT.

V and J are TRBV7-2 and TRBJ2-7; 9 bases agree with TRBD2. This CDR3 is 14 amino acids long. J lost 4 bases, V lost 4 bases, and 5 bases had no gene match. Germline V CDR1 and CDR2: SGHTA, FQGNSA. The CDR3 here is CASSWAGGRYEQYF. The CDR3 DNA reads TGTGCCAGCAGCTGGGCGGGGGGGCGGTACGAGCAGTACTTC.